This T cell receptor (beta chain) was found in a study of T-cell reconstitution after alpha-beta-depleted transplantation in children listed by TCRdb under 2016. Some background on the complete study: T-cell immune reconstitution after TCRalphabeta/CD19-depleted allogeneic hematopoietic cell transplantation in children was quantitatively tracked in the study by means of TCR repertoire profiling. Overall study results and their limits: The frequencies of hyperexpanded clones fell over the following months, and after one year, T-cell counts and TCRbeta diversity were mostly attributed to newly produced T cells. The apparently early alphabetaT-cell count recovery about two months after transplant was reportedly dependent on only several hundred rapidly expanded clones derived from non-depleted graft cells. In some patients, high TCRbeta diversity at day 60 was attributed to recipient T cells and intrathymic progenitors that had survived conditioning.

This clonotype was counted between two and nine times. Its antigen specificity is not known. No base quality information exists; no much larger clone differs at one position. The receptor library was made with PCR. The listed sequencing device is Illumina HiSeq 2500. TCR libraries were prepared with molecular barcoding, using unique molecular identifiers to normalize TCRbeta repertoire quantification. TCRdb passed the public sequencing reads through fastp at Q25 and MiXCR, retaining productive beta sequences. Each entry merges the rows of one CDR3 protein and shows their most common DNA and genes. The sample table lists fewer than 700,000 distinct CDR3 sequences, 10% to 15% of them with a count of one. The leading ten clones occupy roughly 2.3% of the sample. Taken from cysteine to phenylalanine, the CDR3 has 13 residues. Only the CDR3 part of the read is kept: 39 bases, read in frame from the first base. At the junction V is shortened by 3 bases and J by 6 bases, with 11 bases in between. In the germline V gene, CDR1 corresponds to MDHEN and CDR2 to SYDVKM.

The treatment or condition label, as the study defines it: allogeneic hematopoietic cell transplantation with graft depleted of TCRalphabeta T cells and CD19 B cells. Transplant recipients were children who received TCRalphabeta/CD19-depleted allogeneic hematopoietic cell grafts. The receptor's source is a male patient aged 10-17 years who had a stem cell transplant for acute myeloid leukemia, so the T cells may come from the graft donor. The sequencing used PBMCs, mostly from graft donor cells, collected 360 days after TCRalphabeta/CD19-depleted stem cell transplant. The rearrangement joined TRBV28 to TRBJ1-2, with TRBD1 as a weak D call on 6 bases. The sequenced DNA is TGTGCCAGCAGTTTTAAGGACAGACATGGCTACACCTTC. Protein translation: CASSFKDRHGYTF.